The 16 T cell receptor beta chains in this list originate from one sample, sequenced in a study of blood T cell repertoires in COVID-19. The repertoire was sequenced with immunoSEQ multiplex PCR; TCRdb's copy has only in-frame clones and lacks some. The sample records approximately 280,000 clones, over 85% being singletons. The source material was PBMCs or T cells enriched from blood (not recorded which). Source of these receptors: a woman aged 60-75 years who had recovered from COVID-19.

The chain uses TRBV29-1 and TRBJ2-1; D might be TRBD2 (5 bases). V lost 7 bases and J 0 bases, leaving 7 bases between the germline ends. The CDR3 totals 12 residues. CDR1 SQVTM and CDR2 ANQGSEA come from the germline V gene. The CDR3 nucleotides are TGCAGCGGGGAGAGCTCCTACAATGAGCAGTTCTTC. Protein sequence: CSGESSYNEQFF.

The genes are TRBV7-2 and TRBJ1-5, with D maybe TRBD1 (6 bases). The germline CDR1 and CDR2 sequences are SGHTA and FQGNSA. The V and J ends lost 5 bases and 5 bases respectively, with 13 bases between them. The CDR3 sequence is 14 residues long. CDR3 sequence: CASSPPGVDQPQHF. CDR3 sequence (DNA): TGTGCCAGCAGCCCCCCAGGGGTTGATCAGCCCCAGCATTTT. The full variable domain, with the rest looked up from reference TRBV7-2 and TRBJ1-5, is GAGVSQSPSNKVTEKGKDVELRCDPISGHTALYWYRQSLGQGLEFLIYFQGNSAPDKSGLPSDRFSAERTGGSVSTLTIQRTQQEDSAVYLCASSPPGVDQPQHFGDGTRLSIL.

The chain combines TRBV27 with TRBJ2-6; TRBD1 agrees at 8 bases. Trimming cost V 5 bases and J 2 bases; bases outside gene matches: 11. The CDR3 covers 18 residues. Per germline, CDR1 MNHEY and CDR2 SMNVEV (reference sequence). CDR3 amino acids: CASSIIQGAVAGANVLTF. DNA for the CDR3: TGTGCCAGCAGTATAATCCAGGGGGCAGTCGCTGGGGCCAACGTCCTGACTTTC. The full variable domain, its missing parts supplied by reference TRBV27 and TRBJ2-6, is EAQVTQNPRYLITVTGKKLTVTCSQNMNHEYMSWYRQDPGLGLRQIYYSMNVEVTDKGDVPEGYKVSRKEKRNFPLILESPSPNQTSLYFCASSIIQGAVAGANVLTFGAGSRLTVL.

This clone has just one count. This chain links TRBV7-9 with TRBJ1-1, with 7 bases identical to TRBD1. CDR3 length: 15 residues. CDR1 and CDR2 from the germline V gene are SEHNR and FQNEAQ (reference sequence). V shed 1 base and J 0 bases; nucleotides not matched to a gene: 2. The CDR3: CASSLEGALNTEAFF. Here the CDR3 DNA reads TGTGCCAGCAGCTTAGAGGGGGCCCTGAACACTGAAGCTTTCTTT.

The CDR3 bases are TGTGCCAGCAGCTTAGGAGGGATAGGCCAGCCCCAGCATTTT. As protein: CASSLGGIGQPQHF. The rearrangement links TRBV11-2 to TRBJ1-5, with unresolved D. The V end was cut by 1 base, the J end by 7 bases, with 11 bases between. Germline CDR1 SGHAT, CDR2 FQNNGV. CDR3 length: 14 residues.

Written as DNA, the CDR3 is TGCGCCAGCCGCCGGGGGGGTCGCCAAGAGACCCAGTACTTC. Translating it yields CASRRGGRQETQYF. The chain carries TRBV5-1 and TRBJ2-5; 8 nucleotides line up with TRBD2. The V segment lost 7 bases and the J segment 1 base; nucleotides outside the gene matches: 6. Germline values: CDR1 SGHRS, CDR2 YFSETQ. The CDR3 is 14 residues long.

The CDR3 region is CSVEKQGLGEAFF. In DNA, the CDR3 is TGCAGCGTTGAGAAACAGGGGTTGGGTGAAGCTTTCTTT. The chain recombines TRBV29-1 with TRBJ1-1; 7 bases align to TRBD1. This CDR3 is 13 amino acids long. CDR1 SQVTM and CDR2 ANQGSEA come from the germline V gene. V gave up 3 bases and J gave up 7 bases; unmatched junction bases: 8.

CDR3 coding DNA: TGCGCCAGCAGCCCTACCACGCTAGGGGGAGGGCCCTCCTACAATGAGCAGTTCTTC. Protein sequence: CASSPTTLGGGPSYNEQFF. The V gene is TRBV4-1, the J gene TRBJ2-1; possible D gene TRBD2, 7 bases. Trimming stripped 4 bases from V and 0 bases from J, with 22 bases between. The CDR3 spans 19 residues. CDR1 MGHRA and CDR2 YSYEKL come from the germline V gene.

The chain combines TRBV29-1 with TRBJ1-2; 7 nucleotides match TRBD1. CDR1 is SQVTM, CDR2 ANQGSEA, per germline. J gave up 2 bases and V 6 bases, and 12 bases lay outside the gene matches. This CDR3 is 15 amino acids long. The CDR3 reads CSVMLGTALNYGYTF. The CDR3 DNA follows: TGCAGCGTCATGTTAGGGACAGCTCTGAACTATGGCTACACCTTC.

This clone has a handful of counts. This chain links TRBV2 with TRBJ1-6; D perhaps matches TRBD1 (6 bases). The CDR3 is made up of 14 amino acids. Germline CDR1 and CDR2: SNHLY and FYNNEI. The germline V and J ends were trimmed by 6 bases and 10 bases, with 16 bases remaining between them. This CDR3 is CASSLGGAESPLHF. DNA for the CDR3: TGTGCCAGCAGCCTGGGGGGGGCTGAATCACCCCTCCACTTT.

CDR3 in DNA: TGTGCCATCAGTGATCTTGGGCGGGGGTCCTATGGCTACACCTTC. Its protein is CAISDLGRGSYGYTF. The chain joins TRBV10-3 to TRBJ1-2, with D tentatively TRBD1 (5 bases). With 3 bases removed from V and 4 bases from J, the gap between germline ends came to 15 bases. This CDR3 is built from 15 residues. Germline V CDR1 and CDR2: ENHRY, SYGVKD.

The genes are TRBV9 and TRBJ1-3, with TRBD1 matching over 10 bases. This CDR3 has 17 residues. Trimming cost V 4 bases and J 1 base; bases outside gene matches: 8. The germline V gene has CDR1 SGDLS and CDR2 YYNGEE. The CDR3: CASSKTTGGASGNTIYF. As DNA, the CDR3 is TGTGCCAGCAGCAAAACGACAGGGGGCGCTTCTGGAAACACCATATATTTT.

The chain links TRBV4-1 to TRBJ2-7, with TRBD2 matching 9 bases. This CDR3 is 14 amino acids long. The V gene end was trimmed by 2 bases and the J gene end by 2 bases; junction bases not matched to a gene: 1. Germline V CDR1 and CDR2: MGHRA, YSYEKL. The CDR3: CASSQLAGAYEQYF. The CDR3 DNA follows: TGCGCCAGCAGCCAATTAGCGGGAGCCTACGAGCAGTACTTC.

The V call is TRBV28, the J call TRBJ1-3; 7 positions match TRBD1. V lost 4 bases to trimming and J lost 4 bases; unmatched junction nucleotides: 10. The CDR3 sequence is 16 residues long. CDR1 and CDR2 from the germline V gene are MDHEN and SYDVKM. CDR3 nucleotides: TGTGCCAGCAGTTCACCTGGAGGGGGCCAAGGAAACACCATATATTTT. Translating gives CASSSPGGGQGNTIYF.

The V gene is TRBV24-1, the J gene TRBJ1-2, with TRBD1 matching over 12 bases. The J segment lost 6 bases and the V segment lost 4 bases, leaving 5 bases of the junction unmatched. The CDR3 sequence is 15 residues long. CDR1 and CDR2 from the germline V gene are KGHDR and SFDVKD. The DNA for the CDR3 is TGTGCCACCAGTGACCCGGGACAGGGGGCCCATGGCTACACCTTC. It specifies CATSDPGQGAHGYTF.

This clone was counted many times. V usage is TRBV19 and J usage is TRBJ2-2; 8 bases align to TRBD2. Looked up from germline, CDR1 is LNHDA and CDR2 is SQIVND (reference sequence). The CDR3 is 17 amino acids. After removal of 3 bases from V and 2 bases from J, the junction contained 8 bases not matched to a gene. CDR3 nucleotide sequence: TGTGCCAGTAGTATCGGGCTAGCGGGTAGAAACACCGGGGAGCTGTTTTTT. Its translation is CASSIGLAGRNTGELFF.